Listed below are T cell receptor beta chains from one sample, sequenced in a study of human T cells and chemical hapten exposure. Using its own MiXCR run on the RACE reads, TCRdb lists one record per CDR3 protein. The repertoire holds under 450,000 distinct CDR3 sequences, about 6% seen once, with about 5% in the top ten. Sequencing used whole blood, obtained in connection with sensitization to the hapten diphenylcyclopropenone (DPC). These receptors were obtained from a woman between 18 and 29 years old with alopecia areata. Some clones in this sample may be carry-over from other donors' samples. CDR3s include the opening cysteine and the closing phenylalanine or tryptophan. D genes are given only for firm matches. Clone size, where shown, is once, few, many, or a class for clones that have expanded.

V gene: TRBV7-2
J gene: TRBJ2-1
clone size: NA
D gene: NA
CDR3 DNA: TGTGCCAGCAGCCCCAGTAGTGGCAATTACAATGAGCAGTTCTTC
CDR3 protein: CASSPSSGNYNEQFF

V gene: TRBV7-2
J gene: TRBJ2-6
clone size: NA
D gene: NA
CDR3 DNA: TGTGCCAGCAGCTTCCCCAGCTCTGGGGCCAACGTCCTGACTTTC
CDR3 protein: CASSFPSSGANVLTF

V gene: TRBV7-2
J gene: TRBJ1-4
clone size: many
D gene: NA
CDR3 DNA: TGTGCCAGCAGCTTAACCGGGACCACTAATGAAAAACTGTTTTTT
CDR3 protein: CASSLTGTTNEKLFF

V gene: TRBV4-3
J gene: TRBJ2-2
clone size: many
D gene: TRBD2
CDR3 DNA: TGCGCCAGCAGCTCAGGGACTACGAACACCGGGGAGCTGTTTTTT
CDR3 protein: CASSSGTTNTGELFF

V gene: TRBV5-8
J gene: TRBJ1-5
clone size: NA
D gene: TRBD1
CDR3 DNA: TGTGCCAGCAGTTCTTCCGGGACAGGGGGCAGGGGCAATCAGCCCCAGCATTTT
CDR3 protein: CASSSSGTGGRGNQPQHF

V gene: TRBV12-3/TRBV12-4
J gene: TRBJ1-4
clone size: many
D gene: NA
CDR3 DNA: TGTGCCAGCACCCGGGGGAAAGGGGGTGGTAATGAAAAACTGTTTTTT
CDR3 protein: CASTRGKGGGNEKLFF

V gene: TRBV25-1
J gene: TRBJ1-2
clone size: many
D gene: NA
CDR3 DNA: TGTGCCAGCAGTGGTAACTATGGCTACACCTTC
CDR3 protein: CASSGNYGYTF

V gene: TRBV29-1
J gene: TRBJ2-3
clone size: few
D gene: TRBD1
CDR3 DNA: TGCAGCGTTGAGAAGGGACAGGGGAATACGCAGTATTTT
CDR3 protein: CSVEKGQGNTQYF

V gene: TRBV28
J gene: TRBJ1-3
clone size: many
D gene: TRBD1
CDR3 DNA: TGTGCCAGCACAATTGGGACAGTCTCTGAAAACACCATATATTTT
CDR3 protein: CASTIGTVSENTIYF

V gene: TRBV5-6
J gene: TRBJ2-3
clone size: many
D gene: TRBD1
CDR3 DNA: TGTGCCAGCAGCTTACAGGGGGCGAGGCCCCACACAGATACGCAGTATTTT
CDR3 protein: CASSLQGARPHTDTQYF